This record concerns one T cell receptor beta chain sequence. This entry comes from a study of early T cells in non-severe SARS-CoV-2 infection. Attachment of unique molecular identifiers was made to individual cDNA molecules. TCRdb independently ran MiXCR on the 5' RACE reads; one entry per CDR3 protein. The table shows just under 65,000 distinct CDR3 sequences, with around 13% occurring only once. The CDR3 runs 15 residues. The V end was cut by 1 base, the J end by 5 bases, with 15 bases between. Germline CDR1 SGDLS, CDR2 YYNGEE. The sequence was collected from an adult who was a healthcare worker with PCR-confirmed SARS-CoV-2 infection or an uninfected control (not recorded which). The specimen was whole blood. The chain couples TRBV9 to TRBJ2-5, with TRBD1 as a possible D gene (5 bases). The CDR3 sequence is CASSVQGRKGETQYF. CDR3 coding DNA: TGTGCCAGCAGCGTACAGGGCCGGAAAGGGGAGACCCAGTACTTC.